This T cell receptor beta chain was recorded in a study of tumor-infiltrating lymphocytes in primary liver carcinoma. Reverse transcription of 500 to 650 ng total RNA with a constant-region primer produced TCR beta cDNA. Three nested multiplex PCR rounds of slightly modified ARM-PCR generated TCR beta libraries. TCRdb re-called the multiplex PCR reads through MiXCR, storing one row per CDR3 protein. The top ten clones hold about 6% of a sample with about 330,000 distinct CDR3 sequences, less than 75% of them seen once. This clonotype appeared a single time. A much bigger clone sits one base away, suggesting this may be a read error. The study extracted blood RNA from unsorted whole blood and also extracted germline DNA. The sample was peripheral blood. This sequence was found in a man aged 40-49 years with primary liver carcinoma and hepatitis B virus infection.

CDR3: CASSFRETQCF. The CDR3 DNA reads as TGTGCCAGCAGTTTCAGGGAGACCCAGTGCTTC. This chain uses TRBV28 with TRBJ2-5, with D perhaps assigned TRBD1 or TRBD2 (5 bases each). In germline, CDR1 is MDHEN, CDR2 SYDVKM. The CDR3 length is 11 residues.